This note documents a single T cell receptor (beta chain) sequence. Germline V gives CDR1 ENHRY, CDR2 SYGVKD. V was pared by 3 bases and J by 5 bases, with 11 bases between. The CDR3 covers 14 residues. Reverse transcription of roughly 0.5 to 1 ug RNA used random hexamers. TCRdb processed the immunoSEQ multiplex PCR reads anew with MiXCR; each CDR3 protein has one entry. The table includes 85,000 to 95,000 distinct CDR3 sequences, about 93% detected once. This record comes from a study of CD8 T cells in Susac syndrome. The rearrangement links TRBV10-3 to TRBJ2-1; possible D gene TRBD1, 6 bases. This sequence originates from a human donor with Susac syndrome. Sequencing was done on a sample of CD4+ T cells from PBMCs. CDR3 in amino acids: CAISERTENNEQFF. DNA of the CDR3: TGTGCCATCAGTGAAAGGACAGAGAACAATGAGCAGTTCTTC.